This TCR beta chain derives from a study of cytomegalovirus exposure and HLA in healthy donors. Findings and caveats of the study: Across donors, presence/absence analyses took sequencing depth to be roughly uniform.

The PCR employed 60 Vbeta primers together with 13 Jbeta primers. TCRdb keeps only in-frame clones here, not all; method: immunoSEQ multiplex PCR. The sample lists some 120,000 clones; 77% were seen once. Germline CDR1 reads SGHRS; CDR2 reads YFSETQ. The CDR3 is made up of 17 amino acids. V lost 3 bases and J lost 3, with 19 bases in between. Details on this clone: The target antigen is unknown.

The sequencing sample was made of PBMCs. The chain links TRBV5-1 to TRBJ2-1; perhaps TRBD2 as D (5 bases). The TCR originated in a man aged 18 to 29 in good health and CMV-seropositive. The chain's CDR3 is CASSSTGIQLHYNEQFF. The CDR3 nucleotides are TGCGCCAGCAGCTCGACGGGGATACAGTTGCACTACAATGAGCAGTTCTTC.